The T cell receptor (beta chain) under discussion was sequenced for a study of blood T cell repertoires in COVID-19. Study as a whole: Samples of COVID-19 (acute and convalescent) were obtained from the United States, Italy and Spain. PBMCs, B-cell-depleted T cells, or T cells were the source of the cDNA or gDNA that made up the material.

The CDR3 sequence is 14 residues long. Trimming removed 1 base from V and 1 base from J, with 7 bases in between. CDR1 SGHDT and CDR2 YYEEEE come from the germline V gene. Under the authors' procedure: The authors estimated nucleated cell counts from reference gene primer amplification. TCRdb keeps only in-frame clones here, not all; method: immunoSEQ multiplex PCR. V and J calls and clone size come straight from that table; D and trimming were deduced from the DNA. The sample includes 100,000 to 150,000 clones, around two thirds of them seen just once. Specimen: peripheral blood. The receptor's source is an older woman with acute or convalescent COVID-19. This chain joins TRBV5-6 and TRBJ2-3; no clear D. The CDR3 is CASSLFGGTDTQYF. The CDR3, as DNA: TGTGCCAGCAGCTTGTTCGGAGGCACAGATACGCAGTATTTT. Variable domain in full (rest from reference TRBV5-6 and TRBJ2-3): DAGVTQSPTHLIKTRGQQVTLRCSPKSGHDTVSWYQQALGQGPQFIFQYYEEEERQRGNFPDRFSGHQFPNYSSELNVNALLLGDSALYLCASSLFGGTDTQYFGPGTRLTVL.